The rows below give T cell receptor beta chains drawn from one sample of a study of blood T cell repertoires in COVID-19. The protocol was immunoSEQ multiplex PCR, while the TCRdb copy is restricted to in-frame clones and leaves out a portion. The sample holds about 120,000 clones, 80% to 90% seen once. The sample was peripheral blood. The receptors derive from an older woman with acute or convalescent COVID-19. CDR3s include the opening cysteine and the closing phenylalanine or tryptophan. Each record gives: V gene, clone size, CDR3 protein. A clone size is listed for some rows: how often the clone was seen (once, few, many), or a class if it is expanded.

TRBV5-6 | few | CASSPPTGHGTIYGYTF
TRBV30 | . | CAWSLGPRDGYTF
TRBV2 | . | CASSGQGWTEAFF
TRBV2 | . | CASSVRAGTDTQYF
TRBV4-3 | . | CASSQEWVGRNTGELFF
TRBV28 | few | CASTPSGEYNEQFF
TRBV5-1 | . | CASSLWTGGNTGELFF
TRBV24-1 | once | CATTGVGTSGVQRGYNEQFF
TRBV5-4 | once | CASSVSQETQYF
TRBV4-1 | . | CASSQEGAGRGDSYEQYF